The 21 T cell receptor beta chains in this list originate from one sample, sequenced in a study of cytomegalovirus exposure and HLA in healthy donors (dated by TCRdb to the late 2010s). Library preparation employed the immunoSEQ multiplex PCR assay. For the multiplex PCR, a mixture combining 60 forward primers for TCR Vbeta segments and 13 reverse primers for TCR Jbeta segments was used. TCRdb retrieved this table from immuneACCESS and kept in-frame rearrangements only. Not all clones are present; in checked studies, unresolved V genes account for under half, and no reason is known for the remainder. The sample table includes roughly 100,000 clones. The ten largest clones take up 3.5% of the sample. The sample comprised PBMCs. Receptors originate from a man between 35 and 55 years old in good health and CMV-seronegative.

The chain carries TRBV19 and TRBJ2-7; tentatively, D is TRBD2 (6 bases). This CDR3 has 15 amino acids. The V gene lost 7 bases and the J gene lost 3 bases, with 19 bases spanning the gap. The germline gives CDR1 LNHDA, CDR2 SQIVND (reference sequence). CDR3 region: CASTSGRDSDYEQYF. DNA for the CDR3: TGTGCCAGTACCTCCGGCCGGGACTCAGACTACGAGCAGTACTTC.

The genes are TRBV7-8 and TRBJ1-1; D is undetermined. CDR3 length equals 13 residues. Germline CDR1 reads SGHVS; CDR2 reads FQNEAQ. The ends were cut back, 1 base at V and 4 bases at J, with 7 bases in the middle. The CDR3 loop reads CASSLGWSTEAFF. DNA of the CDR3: TGTGCCAGCAGCTTAGGTTGGAGCACTGAAGCTTTCTTT.

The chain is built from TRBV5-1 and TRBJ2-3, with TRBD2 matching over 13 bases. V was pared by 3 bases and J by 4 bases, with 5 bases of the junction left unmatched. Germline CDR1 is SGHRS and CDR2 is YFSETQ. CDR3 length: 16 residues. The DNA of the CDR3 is TGCGCCAGCAGCTCCCGGACTAGCGGGGGATCAGATACGCAGTATTTT. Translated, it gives CASSSRTSGGSDTQYF.

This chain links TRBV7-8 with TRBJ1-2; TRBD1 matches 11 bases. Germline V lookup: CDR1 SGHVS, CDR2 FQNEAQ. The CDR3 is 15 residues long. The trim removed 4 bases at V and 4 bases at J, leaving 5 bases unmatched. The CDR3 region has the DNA TGTGCCAGCAGCTCCGGGACAGGGGGAATCTATGGCTACACCTTC. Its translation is CASSSGTGGIYGYTF.

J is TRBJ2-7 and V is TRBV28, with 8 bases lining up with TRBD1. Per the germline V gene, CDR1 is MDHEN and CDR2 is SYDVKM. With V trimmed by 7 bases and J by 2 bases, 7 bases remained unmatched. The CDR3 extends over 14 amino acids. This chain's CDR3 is CASKIQGGTYEQYF. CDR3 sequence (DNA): TGTGCCAGCAAGATACAGGGGGGCACCTACGAGCAGTACTTC.

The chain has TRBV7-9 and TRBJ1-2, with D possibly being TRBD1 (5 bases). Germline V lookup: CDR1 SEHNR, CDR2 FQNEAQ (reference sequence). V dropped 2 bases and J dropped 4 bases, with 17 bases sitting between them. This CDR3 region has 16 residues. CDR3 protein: CASSLFGGVGSYGYTF. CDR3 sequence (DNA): TGTGCCAGCAGCTTATTCGGAGGGGTTGGAAGCTATGGCTACACCTTC.

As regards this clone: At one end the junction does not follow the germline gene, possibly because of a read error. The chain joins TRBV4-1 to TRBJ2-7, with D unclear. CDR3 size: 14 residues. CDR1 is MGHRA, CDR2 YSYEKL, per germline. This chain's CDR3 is CASSLSSQTYEQYF. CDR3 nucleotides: TGTGCCAGCAGCTTATCCAGTCAGACCTACGAGCAGTACTTC.

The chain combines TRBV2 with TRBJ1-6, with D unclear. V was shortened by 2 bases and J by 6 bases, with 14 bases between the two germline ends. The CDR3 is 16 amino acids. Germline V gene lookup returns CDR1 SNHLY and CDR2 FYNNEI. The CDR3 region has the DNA TGTGCCAGCAGTGAACTTAGTATCGAAGTTAATTCACCCCTCCACTTT. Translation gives CASSELSIEVNSPLHF.

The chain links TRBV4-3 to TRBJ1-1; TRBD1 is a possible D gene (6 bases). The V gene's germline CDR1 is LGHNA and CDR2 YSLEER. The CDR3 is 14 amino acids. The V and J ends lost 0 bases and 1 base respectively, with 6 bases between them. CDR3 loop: CASSQEQGNTEAFF. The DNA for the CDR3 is TGCGCCAGCAGCCAAGAACAGGGGAACACTGAAGCTTTCTTT.

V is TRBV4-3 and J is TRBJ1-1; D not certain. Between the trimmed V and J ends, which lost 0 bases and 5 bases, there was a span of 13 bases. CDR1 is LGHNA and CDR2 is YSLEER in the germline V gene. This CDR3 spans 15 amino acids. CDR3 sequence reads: CASSQERAMGTEAFF. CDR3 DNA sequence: TGCGCCAGCAGCCAAGAGCGGGCCATGGGGACTGAAGCTTTCTTT.

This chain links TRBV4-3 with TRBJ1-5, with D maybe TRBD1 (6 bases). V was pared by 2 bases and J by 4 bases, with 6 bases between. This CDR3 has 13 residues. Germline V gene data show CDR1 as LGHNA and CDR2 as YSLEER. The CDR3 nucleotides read TGCGCCAGCAGCCAACAGGGGAATCAGCCCCAGCATTTT. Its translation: CASSQQGNQPQHF.

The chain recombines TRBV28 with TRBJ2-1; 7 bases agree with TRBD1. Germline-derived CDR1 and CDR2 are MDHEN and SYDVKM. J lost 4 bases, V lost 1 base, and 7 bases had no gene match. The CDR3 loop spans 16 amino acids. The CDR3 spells CASSLSGQVSYNEQFF. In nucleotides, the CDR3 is TGTGCCAGCAGTTTATCTGGACAGGTATCATACAATGAGCAGTTCTTC.

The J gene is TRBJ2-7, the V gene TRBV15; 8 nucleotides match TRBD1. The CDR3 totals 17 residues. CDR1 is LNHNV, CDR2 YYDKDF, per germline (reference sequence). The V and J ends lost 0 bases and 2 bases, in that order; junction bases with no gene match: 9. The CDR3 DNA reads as TGTGCCACCAGCAGAGATCCAACAGGGGGGTCGACCTACGAGCAGTACTTC. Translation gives CATSRDPTGGSTYEQYF.

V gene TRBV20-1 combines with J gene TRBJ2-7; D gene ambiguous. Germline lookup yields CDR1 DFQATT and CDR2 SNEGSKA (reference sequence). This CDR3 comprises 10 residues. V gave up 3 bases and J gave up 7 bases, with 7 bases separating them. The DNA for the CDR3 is TGCAGTGCTAGTGGCCCAGAGCAGTACTTC. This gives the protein CSASGPEQYF.

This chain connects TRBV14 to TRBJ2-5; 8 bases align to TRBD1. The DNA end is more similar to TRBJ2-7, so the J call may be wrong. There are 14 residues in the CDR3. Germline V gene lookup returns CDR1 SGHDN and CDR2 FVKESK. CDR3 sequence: CASSHTDREYEQYF. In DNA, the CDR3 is TGTGCCAGCAGCCACACGGACAGGGAATACGAGCAGTACTTC.

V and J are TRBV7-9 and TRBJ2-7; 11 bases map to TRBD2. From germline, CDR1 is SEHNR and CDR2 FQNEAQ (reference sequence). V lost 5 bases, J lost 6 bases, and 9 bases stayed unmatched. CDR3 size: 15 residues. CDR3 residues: CASSNHGTSGIEQYF. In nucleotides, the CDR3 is TGTGCCAGCAGCAACCACGGGACTAGCGGCATCGAGCAGTACTTC.

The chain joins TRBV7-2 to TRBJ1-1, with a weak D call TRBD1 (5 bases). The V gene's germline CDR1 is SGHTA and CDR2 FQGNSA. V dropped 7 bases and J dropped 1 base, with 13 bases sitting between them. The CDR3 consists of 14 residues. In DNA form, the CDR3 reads TGTGCCAGCACTCCAGGGCCATCGAACACTGAAGCTTTCTTT. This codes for CASTPGPSNTEAFF.

The CDR3 sequence is CASSLSNEQFF. The CDR3, as DNA: TGTGCCAGCAGTCTAAGCAATGAGCAGTTCTTC. This chain connects TRBV6-6 to TRBJ2-1; D ambiguous. This CDR3 is 11 amino acids long. The V and J ends lost 5 bases and 6 bases respectively, with 5 bases between them. CDR1 and CDR2 (germline): MNHNY, SVGAGI (reference sequence).

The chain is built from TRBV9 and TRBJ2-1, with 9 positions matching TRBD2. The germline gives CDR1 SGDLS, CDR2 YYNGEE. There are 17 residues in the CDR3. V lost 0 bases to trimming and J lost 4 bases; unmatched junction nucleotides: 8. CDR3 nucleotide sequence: TGTGCCAGCAGCGTAGGGGGCGGGGGGGAAAGATACAATGAGCAGTTCTTC. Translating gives CASSVGGGGERYNEQFF.

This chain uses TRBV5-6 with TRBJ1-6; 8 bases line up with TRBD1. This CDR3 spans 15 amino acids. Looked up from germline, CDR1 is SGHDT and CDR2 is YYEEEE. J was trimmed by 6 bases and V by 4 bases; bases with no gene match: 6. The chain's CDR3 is CASSIGQGGNSPLHF. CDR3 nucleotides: TGTGCCAGCAGCATTGGACAGGGTGGTAATTCACCCCTCCACTTT.

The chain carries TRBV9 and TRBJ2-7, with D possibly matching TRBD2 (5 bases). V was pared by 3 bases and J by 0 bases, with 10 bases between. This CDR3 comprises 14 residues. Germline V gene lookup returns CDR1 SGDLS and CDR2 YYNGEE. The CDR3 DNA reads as TGTGCCAGCAGCGACCAAGCGGACTCCTACGAGCAGTACTTC. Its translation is CASSDQADSYEQYF.